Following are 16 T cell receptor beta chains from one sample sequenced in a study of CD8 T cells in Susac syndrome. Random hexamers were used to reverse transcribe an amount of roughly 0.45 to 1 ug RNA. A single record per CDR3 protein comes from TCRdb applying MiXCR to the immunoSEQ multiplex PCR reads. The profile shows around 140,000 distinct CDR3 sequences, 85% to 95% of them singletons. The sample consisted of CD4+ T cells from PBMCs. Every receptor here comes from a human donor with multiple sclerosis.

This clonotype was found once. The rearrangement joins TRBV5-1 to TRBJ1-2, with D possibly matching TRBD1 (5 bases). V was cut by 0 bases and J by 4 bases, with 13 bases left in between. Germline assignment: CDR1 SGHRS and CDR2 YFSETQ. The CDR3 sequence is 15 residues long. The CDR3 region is CASSLADSRGYGYTF. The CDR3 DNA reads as TGCGCCAGCAGCTTGGCCGACAGCCGGGGCTATGGCTACACCTTC.

CDR3 protein: CASRRSGQNYGYTF. The CDR3 coding sequence is TGTGCCAGCAGAAGATCGGGACAGAACTATGGCTACACCTTC. This chain uses TRBV27 with TRBJ1-2; TRBD1 aligns across 7 bases. Unmatched junction bases numbered 6, after V lost 6 bases and J lost 2 bases. This CDR3 is built from 14 residues. Germline CDR1 MNHEY, CDR2 SMNVEV (reference sequence).

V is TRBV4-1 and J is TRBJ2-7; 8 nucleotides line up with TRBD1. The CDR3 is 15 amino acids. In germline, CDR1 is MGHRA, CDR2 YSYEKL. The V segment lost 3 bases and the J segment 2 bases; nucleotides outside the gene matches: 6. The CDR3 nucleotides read TGCGCCAGCAGCCATCCGGGACAGGTCCCCTACGAGCAGTACTTC. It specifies CASSHPGQVPYEQYF.

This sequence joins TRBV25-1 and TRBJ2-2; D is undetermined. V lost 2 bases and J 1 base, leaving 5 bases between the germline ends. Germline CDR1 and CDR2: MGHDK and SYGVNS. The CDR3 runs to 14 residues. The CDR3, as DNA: TGTGCCAGCAGTGAAAAGGGGAACACCGGGGAGCTGTTTTTT. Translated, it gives CASSEKGNTGELFF. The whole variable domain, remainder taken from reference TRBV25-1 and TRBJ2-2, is EADIYQTPRYLVIGTGKKITLECSQTMGHDKMYWYQQDPGMELHLIHYSYGVNSTEKGDLSSESTVSRIRTEHFPLTLESARPSHTSQYLCASSEKGNTGELFFGEGSRLTVL.

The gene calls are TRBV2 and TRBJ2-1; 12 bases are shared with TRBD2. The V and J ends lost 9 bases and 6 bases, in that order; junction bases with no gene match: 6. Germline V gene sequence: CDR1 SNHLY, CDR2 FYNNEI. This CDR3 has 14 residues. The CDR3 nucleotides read TGTGCCAGGGCGGCTAGCGGGAGGGGCAATGAGCAGTTCTTC. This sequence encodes CARAASGRGNEQFF.

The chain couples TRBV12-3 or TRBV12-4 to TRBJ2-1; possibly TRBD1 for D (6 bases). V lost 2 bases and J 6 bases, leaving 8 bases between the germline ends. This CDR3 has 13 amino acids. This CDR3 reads CASSLSRGNEQFF. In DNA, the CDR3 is TGTGCCAGCAGTTTATCCAGGGGCAATGAGCAGTTCTTC.

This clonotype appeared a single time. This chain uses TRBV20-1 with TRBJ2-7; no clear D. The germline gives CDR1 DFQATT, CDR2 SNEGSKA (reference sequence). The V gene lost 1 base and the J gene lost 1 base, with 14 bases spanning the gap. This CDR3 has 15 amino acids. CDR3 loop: CSARVMAERSYEQYF. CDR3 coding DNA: TGCAGTGCTAGAGTTATGGCGGAAAGGTCCTACGAGCAGTACTTC.

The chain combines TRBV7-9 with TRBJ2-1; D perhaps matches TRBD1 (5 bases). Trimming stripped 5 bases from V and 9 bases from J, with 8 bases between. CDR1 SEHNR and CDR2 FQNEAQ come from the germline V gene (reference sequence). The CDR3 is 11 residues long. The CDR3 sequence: CASSLGVEQFF. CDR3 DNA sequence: TGTGCCAGCAGCCTAGGGGTTGAGCAGTTCTTC.

CDR3 nucleotides: TGCAGTGCTAGCAGAGGCGAAGCCAAAAACATTCAGTACTTC. Translation: CSASRGEAKNIQYF. The V gene is TRBV20-1, the J gene TRBJ2-4; D ambiguous. There are 14 residues in the CDR3. The V gene lost 3 bases and the J gene lost 0 bases, with 9 bases spanning the gap. CDR1 is DFQATT, CDR2 SNEGSKA, per germline (reference sequence).

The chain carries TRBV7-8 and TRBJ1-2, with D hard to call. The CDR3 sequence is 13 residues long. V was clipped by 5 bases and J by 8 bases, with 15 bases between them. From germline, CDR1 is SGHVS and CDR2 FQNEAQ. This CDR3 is CASSPRQYLGYTF. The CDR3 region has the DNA TGTGCCAGCAGCCCAAGACAATACCTAGGCTACACCTTC.

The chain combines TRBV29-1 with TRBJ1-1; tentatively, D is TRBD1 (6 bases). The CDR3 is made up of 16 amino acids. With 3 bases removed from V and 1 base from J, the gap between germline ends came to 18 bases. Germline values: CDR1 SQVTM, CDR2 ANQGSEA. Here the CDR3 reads CSVDGAGVTPNTEAFF. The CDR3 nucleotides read TGCAGCGTTGATGGGGCAGGGGTCACGCCGAACACTGAAGCTTTCTTT.

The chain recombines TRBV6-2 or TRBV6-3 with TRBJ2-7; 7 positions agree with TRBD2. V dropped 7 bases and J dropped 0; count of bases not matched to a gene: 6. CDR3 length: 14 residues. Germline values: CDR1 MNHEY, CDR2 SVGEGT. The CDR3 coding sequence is TGTGCCAGCAATCCAGGCGGGGGCTCCTACGAGCAGTACTTC. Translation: CASNPGGGSYEQYF.

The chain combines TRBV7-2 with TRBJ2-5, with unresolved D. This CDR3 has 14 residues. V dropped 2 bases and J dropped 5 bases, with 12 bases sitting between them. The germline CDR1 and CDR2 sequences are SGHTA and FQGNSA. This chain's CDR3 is CASSLFRSRETQYF. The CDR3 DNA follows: TGTGCCAGCAGCTTATTCCGTAGCCGGGAGACCCAGTACTTC.

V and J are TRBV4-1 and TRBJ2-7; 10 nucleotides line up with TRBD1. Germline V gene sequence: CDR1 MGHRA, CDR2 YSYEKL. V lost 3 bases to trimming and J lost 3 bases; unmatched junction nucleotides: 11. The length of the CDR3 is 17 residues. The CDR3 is CASSQGQGTLKSYEQYF. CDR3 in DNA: TGCGCCAGCAGCCAGGGACAGGGGACCCTAAAGAGCTACGAGCAGTACTTC.

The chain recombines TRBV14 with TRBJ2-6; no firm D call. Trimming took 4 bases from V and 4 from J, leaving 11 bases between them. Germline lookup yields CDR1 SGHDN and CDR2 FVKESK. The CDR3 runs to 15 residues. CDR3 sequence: CASSPLWAGANVLTF. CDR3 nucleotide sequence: TGTGCCAGCAGCCCTCTTTGGGCAGGGGCCAACGTCCTGACTTTC.

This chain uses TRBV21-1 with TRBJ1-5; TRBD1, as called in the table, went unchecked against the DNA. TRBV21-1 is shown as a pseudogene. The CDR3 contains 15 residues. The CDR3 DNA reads TGTGCCAGCAGCAAAGGAGGGGGTGTCGAACAGCCCCAGCATTTT. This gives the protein CASSKGGGVEQPQHF.